The rows below give T cell receptor beta chains drawn from one sample of a study of spatial heterogeneity in lung cancer. MiXCR was run by TCRdb on the 5' RACE reads, yielding one entry per CDR3 protein. In the table there are 110,000 or so distinct CDR3 sequences, roughly 10% of which are singletons. Sequences were derived from PBMCs, sampled at follow-up. The receptors derive from a female donor with early-stage non-small cell lung cancer. Both conserved end residues are part of each CDR3. D genes are given only for firm matches. Rows may omit the clone size; those that give it use once, few, many or a size class.

>TRBJ2-7|NA|few|TRBV10-1
TGCGCCAGCAGTGAGTCGAAGGGGTTCGACGAGCAGTACTTC
CASSESKGFDEQYF
>TRBJ1-2|TRBD1|few|TRBV5-1
TGCGCCAGCAGCTTGGAACGGGACAGGGGATCTGCCACCTTC
CASSLERDRGSATF
>TRBJ2-4|TRBD2|few|TRBV6-1
TGTGCCAGCACCCATTGGGGAGCGGGAGGGCGAGCCAAAAACATTCAGTACTTC
CASTHWGAGGRAKNIQYF
>TRBJ2-1|TRBD1|few|TRBV24-1
TGTGCCACCAGTGAAAGGGACAGCCTTCCGTTCTTC
CATSERDSLPFF
>TRBJ1-2|TRBD1|many|TRBV27
TGTGCCAGCAGGCGATGGGACAGGGTTAACTATGGCTACACCTTC
CASRRWDRVNYGYTF
>TRBJ1-1|NA|many|TRBV24-1
TGTGCCACCAGTGACGGACCGAACACTGAAGCTTTCTTT
CATSDGPNTEAFF
>TRBJ2-1|TRBD2|NA|TRBV28
TGTGCCAGCAGTCCCGGGACTAGCGGGATCCGGGTGGCTTTCTTC
CASSPGTSGIRVAFF
>TRBJ2-3|NA|NA|TRBV19
TGTGCCAGTCGCCCTGATGCTCGCACAGATACGCAGTATTTT
CASRPDARTDTQYF
>TRBJ1-4|NA|NA|TRBV2
TGTGCCAGCAGCGCCGACAGCGGTAATGAAAAACTGTTTTTT
CASSADSGNEKLFF
>TRBJ1-6|NA|NA|TRBV7-9
TGTGCCAGCAGCTTAGGGACAGTGAATAATTCACCCCTCCACTTT
CASSLGTVNNSPLHF
>TRBJ1-2|NA|many|TRBV29-1
TGCAGCGTTGAGATACTTGGAAGTGGCTACACCTTC
CSVEILGSGYTF
>TRBJ1-2|NA|few|TRBV4-2
TGTGCCAGCAGCCAAGATGGGAAGGGAGGAGGCTACACCTTC
CASSQDGKGGGYTF
>TRBJ2-3|NA|NA|TRBV5-5
TGTGCCAGCAGCGTCCAGCACGGTCTTCGCACAGATACGCAGTATTTT
CASSVQHGLRTDTQYF
>TRBJ2-5|TRBD1|few|TRBV2
TGTGCCAGCACGGACAGGCCGTACCAAGAGACCCAGTACTTC
CASTDRPYQETQYF
>TRBJ2-2|NA|NA|TRBV20-1
TGCAGTGCTCCCCGGGACGGCACCGGGGAGCTGTTTTTT
CSAPRDGTGELFF
>TRBJ1-1|NA|few|TRBV12-3/TRBV12-4
TGTGCCAGCAGTTTTGAAGTCCTGATTGACAGTGAAGCTTTCTTT
CASSFEVLIDSEAFF
>TRBJ1-5|TRBD1|many|TRBV19
TGTGCCAGTATGGGGACAGGAGATAAACAGCCCCAGCATTTT
CASMGTGDKQPQHF
>TRBJ1-1|NA|NA|TRBV5-1
TGCGCCAGCAGCCTTAACTCAGACCCCGTGGGGACTGAAGCTTTCTTT
CASSLNSDPVGTEAFF
>TRBJ1-5|NA|few|TRBV28
TGTGCCAGCATCTTGGGGATGGGGCCCCAGCATTTT
CASILGMGPQHF
>TRBJ2-6|NA|NA|TRBV2
TGTGCCAGCAGTGAAGCGGGCTGGGAGCCCTCTGGGGCCAACGTCCTGACTTTC
CASSEAGWEPSGANVLTF
>TRBJ1-1|TRBD1|few|TRBV5-5
TGTGCCAGCAGCCCCGTTGGGACAGTGAACACTGAAGCTTTCTTT
CASSPVGTVNTEAFF
>TRBJ1-2|NA|few|TRBV30
TGTGCCTGGAGTGGATATAAGCGTGGCTACACCTTC
CAWSGYKRGYTF